A single sample gave rise to the 26 T cell receptor beta chains below, sequenced in a study of T cell repertoires in cytomegalovirus infection. One entry per CDR3 protein, called by TCRdb with MiXCR from the reads. The top ten hold over 11% of the sample, which has some 920,000 distinct CDR3 sequences, less than 35% seen once. Their antigens are not known. The source material was cultured CD8+ T cells from PBMCs, sampled from culture after CMV antigen stimulation. The receptors originated from a human donor in good health (CMV status not recorded). Some clones in this sample may be carry-over from other donors' samples.

There are many counts of this clonotype. The rearrangement uses TRBV12-3 or TRBV12-4 and TRBJ2-5; D gene unclear. The CDR3 runs 15 residues. V was cut by 6 bases and J by 1 base, with 15 bases left in between. CDR3 sequence: CASSPSLLLQETQYF. In DNA form, the CDR3 reads TGTGCCAGCAGCCCGTCACTACTACTCCAAGAGACCCAGTACTTC.

V and J are TRBV15 and TRBJ2-1; no definite D call. The CDR3 is 12 residues long. V gave up 5 bases and J gave up 7 bases, with 9 bases separating them. CDR1 and CDR2 (germline): LNHNV, YYDKDF (reference sequence). DNA for the CDR3: TGTGCCACCAGCGTCGGTTGGAATGAGCAGTTCTTC. Its protein product is CATSVGWNEQFF.

The chain has TRBV4-1 and TRBJ2-2, with 8 bases identical to TRBD1. Germline-derived CDR1 and CDR2 are MGHRA and YSYEKL. This CDR3 has 15 amino acids. The trim removed 2 bases at V and 6 bases at J, leaving 5 bases unmatched. The DNA for the CDR3 is TGCGCCAGCAGCCAACTGGACAGGGAGGCCGGGGAGCTGTTTTTT. Translating gives CASSQLDREAGELFF.

The gene calls are TRBV18 and TRBJ1-2; a possible D gene is TRBD1 (5 bases). The CDR3 length is 15 residues. With 5 bases removed from V and 4 bases from J, the gap between germline ends came to 17 bases. CDR1 is KGHSH, CDR2 LQKENI, per germline. CDR3 DNA: TGTGCCAGCTCAACAACACAGGTCTGGGGCTATGGCTACACCTTC. This encodes CASSTTQVWGYGYTF.

The chain joins TRBV6-1 to TRBJ2-1; no definite D call. The germline V gene has CDR1 MNHNS and CDR2 SASEGT. Trimming pared 6 bases from V and 12 bases from J, leaving 18 bases between. The CDR3 is made up of 13 amino acids. CDR3 residues: CASRETMDVRQFF. CDR3 bases: TGTGCCAGCAGGGAGACCATGGATGTAAGGCAGTTCTTC.

V and J are TRBV28 and TRBJ2-7; TRBD1 matches 7 bases. Trimming removed 6 bases from V and 2 bases from J; junction bases left unmatched: 4. CDR3 size: 13 residues. CDR1 and CDR2 from the germline V gene are MDHEN and SYDVKM. The DNA of the CDR3 is TGTGCCAGCAGCCAGGGGGTAGCCTACGAGCAGTACGTC. Its translation is CASSQGVAYEQYV.

At least ten counts were recorded for this clonotype. The chain has TRBV7-2 and TRBJ1-2; TRBD1 agrees at 9 bases. CDR3 size: 15 residues. The J segment lost 5 bases and the V segment lost 5 bases, leaving 9 bases of the junction unmatched. Per germline, CDR1 SGHTA and CDR2 FQGNSA. DNA for the CDR3: TGTGCCAGCAGCCAGGGGACAGGGAGACGATATGGCTACACCTTC. It yields the protein CASSQGTGRRYGYTF. Complete variable domain (other parts from reference TRBV7-2 and TRBJ1-2): GAGVSQSPSNKVTEKGKDVELRCDPISGHTALYWYRQSLGQGLEFLIYFQGNSAPDKSGLPSDRFSAERTGGSVSTLTIQRTQQEDSAVYLCASSQGTGRRYGYTFGSGTRLTVV.

This chain uses TRBV18 with TRBJ2-5; weak D call: TRBD1 (6 bases). Trimming shortened V by 3 bases and J by 2 bases, and 10 bases separated the two germline ends. The CDR3 length is 14 residues. Germline CDR1 and CDR2: KGHSH and LQKENI. In nucleotides, the CDR3 is TGTGCCAGCTCACCCGACAGGCATCAAGAGACCCAGTACTTC. It encodes CASSPDRHQETQYF.

In its sample, this clonotype was seen many times. This rearrangement joins TRBV19 to TRBJ2-1; TRBD2 matches 8 bases. Trimming removed 5 bases from V and 4 bases from J; junction bases left unmatched: 10. This CDR3 is built from 16 residues. CDR1 LNHDA and CDR2 SQIVND come from the germline V gene (reference sequence). The CDR3 DNA sequence: TGTGCCAGTAGTCTCTGGACTAGCAGTGGGTACAATGAGCAGTTCTTC. Its translation: CASSLWTSSGYNEQFF. Supplemented by reference TRBV19 and TRBJ2-1, the full variable domain reads DGGITQSPKYLFRKEGQNVTLSCEQNLNHDAMYWYRQDPGQGLRLIYYSQIVNDFQKGDIAEGYSVSREKKESFPLTVTSAQKNPTAFYLCASSLWTSSGYNEQFFGPGTRLTVL.

The chain employs TRBV7-9 and TRBJ1-2; D call uncertain. V lost 6 bases and J lost 8, with 13 bases in between. The CDR3 extends over 12 amino acids. Germline loops: CDR1 SEHNR, CDR2 FQNEAQ (reference sequence). Here the CDR3 reads CASRLGEEGYTF. CDR3 DNA: TGTGCCAGCAGGTTGGGTGAGGAGGGCTACACCTTC.

Comments on this clonotype: The junction differs from germline at one of its ends, possibly a read error. The rearrangement links TRBV6-4 to TRBJ2-2, with TRBD2 identical over 8 bases. Germline CDR1 is MRHNA and CDR2 is SNTAGT. There are 13 residues in the CDR3. The CDR3 coding sequence is TGTGTCAGCAGTGACGGGGGGGCCGGGGAGCTGTTTTTT. Its translation is CVSSDGGAGELFF.

This chain links TRBV12-3 or TRBV12-4 with TRBJ1-3, with D tentatively TRBD1 (5 bases). The CDR3 is 14 residues long. V lost 6 bases and J lost 4, with 13 bases in between. The CDR3 is CASRLVQGGNTIYF. In nucleotides, the CDR3 is TGTGCCAGCAGGCTTGTCCAGGGAGGAAACACCATATATTTT.

This clonotype turned up a few times. V usage is TRBV29-1 and J usage is TRBJ2-7; no firm D call. V lost 5 bases, J lost 3 bases, and 8 bases lay in between. This CDR3 has 11 residues. CDR1 SQVTM and CDR2 ANQGSEA come from the germline V gene. In nucleotides, the CDR3 is TGCAGCGTTCGAGACGTCTACGAGCAGTACTTC. It codes for CSVRDVYEQYF.

This sequence joins TRBV7-8 and TRBJ2-1, with 14 bases fitting TRBD2. The CDR3 covers 18 residues. Germline CDR1 reads SGHVS; CDR2 reads FQNEAQ. Losses at the gene ends were 3 bases for V and 1 base for J; bases not matched to a gene: 5. In DNA form, the CDR3 reads TGTGCCAGCAGCTTCAGACTAGCGGGGGGGCTTTCCTACAATGAGCAGTTCTTC. Translation: CASSFRLAGGLSYNEQFF.

In this sample, this clonotype turned up a few times. The rearrangement joins TRBV6-5 to TRBJ2-7; the D gene is possibly TRBD2 (5 bases). Trimming shortened V by 0 bases and J by 4 bases, and 7 bases separated the two germline ends. Germline CDR1 and CDR2: MNHEY and SVGAGI. The CDR3 covers 13 residues. The CDR3, as DNA: TGTGCCAGCAGTTACTCGGGAGCTTACGAGCAGTACTTC. Protein product: CASSYSGAYEQYF.

This clonotype showed up many times. CDR3 nucleotides: TGTGCCAGCAGCTTAGCGCCAGCGGGGGTAGTAAATGAGCAGTTCTTC. It yields the protein CASSLAPAGVVNEQFF. The V and J genes are TRBV7-9 and TRBJ2-1; 8 positions agree with TRBD2. CDR1 and CDR2 from the germline V gene are SEHNR and FQNEAQ (reference sequence). With V trimmed by 0 bases and J by 7 bases, 8 bases remained unmatched. The CDR3 loop spans 16 amino acids. The full variable domain, with the rest looked up from reference TRBV7-9 and TRBJ2-1, is DTGVSQNPRHKITKRGQNVTFRCDPISEHNRLYWYRQTLGQGPEFLTYFQNEAQLEKSRLLSDRFSAERPKGSFSTLEIQRTEQGDSAMYLCASSLAPAGVVNEQFFGPGTRLTVL.

The J gene is TRBJ2-1, the V gene TRBV19, with 14 nucleotides matching TRBD2. With 5 bases clipped from V and 8 bases from J, the junction kept 8 bases outside the gene matches. This CDR3 is built from 16 residues. CDR1 LNHDA and CDR2 SQIVND come from the germline V gene (reference sequence). The CDR3 is CASSFPTSGGGDEQFF. The DNA for the CDR3 is TGTGCCAGTAGTTTTCCGACTAGCGGGGGGGGCGATGAGCAGTTCTTC.

V usage is TRBV15 and J usage is TRBJ2-4; possibly TRBD2 for D (6 bases). CDR3 length: 17 residues. With 3 bases removed from V and 3 bases from J, the gap between germline ends came to 18 bases. CDR1 is LNHNV, CDR2 YYDKDF, per germline (reference sequence). As DNA, the CDR3 is TGTGCCACCAGCAGGCCCGGGACTCCGGGGGACAAAAACATTCAGTACTTC. It codes for CATSRPGTPGDKNIQYF.

This clonotype appeared a few times. The V call is TRBV20-1, the J call TRBJ1-4; no firm D call. This CDR3 comprises 15 residues. V was shortened by 0 bases and J by 7 bases, with 15 bases between the two germline ends. Germline loops: CDR1 DFQATT, CDR2 SNEGSKA (reference sequence). CDR3 in DNA: TGCAGTGCTAGAGATGCGGGAGGATTTGGTGAAAAACTGTTTTTT. Protein sequence: CSARDAGGFGEKLFF.

V is TRBV14 and J is TRBJ1-1; D is ambiguous. The ends were cut back, 1 base at V and 6 bases at J, with 9 bases in the middle. The CDR3 runs to 13 residues. CDR1 is SGHDN and CDR2 is FVKESK in the germline V gene. The CDR3 here is CASSQVETAEAFF. CDR3 nucleotide sequence: TGTGCCAGCAGCCAAGTAGAAACAGCTGAAGCTTTCTTT. Drawing the rest from reference TRBV14 and TRBJ1-1, the complete variable domain is EAGVTQFPSHSVIEKGQTVTLRCDPISGHDNLYWYRRVMGKEIKFLLHFVKESKQDESGMPNNRFLAERTGGTYSTLKVQPAELEDSGVYFCASSQVETAEAFFGQGTRLTVV.

This clonotype was seen many times. The V call is TRBV6-2 or TRBV6-3, the J call TRBJ1-3; D remains unclear. Germline-derived CDR1 and CDR2 are MNHEY and SVGEGT. The V and J ends lost 2 bases and 0 bases respectively, with 8 bases between them. This CDR3 spans 15 amino acids. In nucleotides, the CDR3 is TGTGCCAGCAGTTACGCCGGGTTCTCTGGAAACACCATATATTTT. Translating it yields CASSYAGFSGNTIYF.

This clonotype was detected many times. This chain connects TRBV20-1 to TRBJ2-5, with TRBD2 matching 10 bases. The CDR3 is 18 amino acids. V was pared by 2 bases and J by 5 bases, with 17 bases of the junction left unmatched. In germline, CDR1 is DFQATT, CDR2 SNEGSKA (reference sequence). CDR3 bases: TGCAGTGCTAGAAGGGATGCCGGGACTAGCGTTTTTTGGGAGACCCAGTACTTC. Encoded protein: CSARRDAGTSVFWETQYF.

This chain links TRBV27 with TRBJ2-1, with 8 nucleotides matching TRBD1. From germline, CDR1 is MNHEY and CDR2 SMNVEV (reference sequence). Trimming removed 1 base from V and 7 bases from J; junction bases left unmatched: 9. This CDR3 region has 16 residues. For the CDR3, the DNA is TGTGCCAGCAGTTTATATGGACGGACAGGGAGAAATGAGCAGTTCTTC. Residues: CASSLYGRTGRNEQFF.

This clonotype was recorded at least ten times. CDR3 amino acids: CASSWGAGTEAFF. CDR3 bases: TGTGCCAGCAGTTGGGGGGCTGGTACTGAAGCTTTCTTT. The chain carries TRBV6-1 and TRBJ1-1, with D perhaps matching TRBD1 (6 bases). This CDR3 contains 13 residues. Germline CDR1 reads MNHNS; CDR2 reads SASEGT. V lost 5 bases to trimming and J lost 5 bases, with 12 bases between them.

There are a few counts of this clonotype. The CDR3 is CASSLVQGGGQETQYF. The CDR3 nucleotides are TGTGCCAGCAGCTTAGTACAGGGTGGAGGCCAAGAGACCCAGTACTTC. The chain is built from TRBV7-6 and TRBJ2-5; TRBD1 might be the D (6 bases). Germline CDR1 and CDR2: SGHVS and FNYEAQ. Trimming cost V 1 base and J 1 base, with 13 bases left between them. This CDR3 region has 16 residues.

The J gene is TRBJ1-2, the V gene TRBV7-4, with 9 bases matching TRBD1. Germline V gives CDR1 SGHVT, CDR2 SQSDAQ. The CDR3 sequence is 15 residues long. The V and J ends lost 6 bases and 5 bases, in that order; junction bases with no gene match: 10. The CDR3 sequence is CASRTTDRGEYGYTF. The CDR3 bases are TGTGCCAGCAGAACTACCGACAGGGGGGAATATGGCTACACCTTC.